The text below deals with one TCR beta chain. Its antigen remains unidentified. CD4+ T cells were isolated after approximately 10 days of culture. Negative nucleocapsid antibody tests before and after vaccination confirmed no previous SARS-CoV-2 infection. Data came from immunoSEQ multiplex PCR; TCRdb stores just in-frame clones and leaves some out. The table lists about 48,000 clones, over 50% of them singletons. The sample belongs to a study of vaccination effects on CD4 cells after COVID-19. At the level of the study: Either the BNT162b2 or mRNA-1273 vaccine was given to participants in two doses. Study conclusions and caveats: Clones induced by infection and by vaccine showed marked clonal contraction late after vaccination.

Germline loops: CDR1 MGHRA, CDR2 YSYEKL. CDR3 size: 15 residues. The germline V and J ends were trimmed by 1 base and 5 bases, with 12 bases remaining between them. The clonotype comes from a human donor who received a COVID-19 vaccine. This specimen was CD4+ T cells from PBMCs cultured without peptide, taken before COVID-19 vaccination. V usage is TRBV4-1 and J usage is TRBJ1-5; TRBD1 is a possible D gene (5 bases). The CDR3 loop reads CASSQVGRVDQPQHF. The CDR3 DNA is TGCGCCAGCAGCCAAGTGGGCAGGGTGGATCAGCCCCAGCATTTT.